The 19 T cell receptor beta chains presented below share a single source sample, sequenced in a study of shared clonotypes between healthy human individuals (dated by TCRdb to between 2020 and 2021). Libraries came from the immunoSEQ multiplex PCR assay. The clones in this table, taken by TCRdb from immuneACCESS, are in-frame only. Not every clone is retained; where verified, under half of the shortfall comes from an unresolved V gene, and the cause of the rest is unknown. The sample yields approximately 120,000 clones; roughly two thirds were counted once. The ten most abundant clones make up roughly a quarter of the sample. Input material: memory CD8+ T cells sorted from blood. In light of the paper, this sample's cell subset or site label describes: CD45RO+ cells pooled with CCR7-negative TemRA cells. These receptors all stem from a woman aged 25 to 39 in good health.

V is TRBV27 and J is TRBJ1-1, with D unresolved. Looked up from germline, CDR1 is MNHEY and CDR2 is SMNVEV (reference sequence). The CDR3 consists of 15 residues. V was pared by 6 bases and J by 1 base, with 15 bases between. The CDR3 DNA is TGTGCCAGCAGACAATTTTCGGCACGGAACACTGAAGCTTTCTTT. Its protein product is CASRQFSARNTEAFF.

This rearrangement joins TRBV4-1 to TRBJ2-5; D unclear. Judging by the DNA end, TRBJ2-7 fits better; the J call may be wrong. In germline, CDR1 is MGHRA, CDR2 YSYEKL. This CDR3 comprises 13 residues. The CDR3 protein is CASSQALLYEQYF. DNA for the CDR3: TGCGCCAGCAGCCAAGCACTTCTCTACGAGCAGTACTTC.

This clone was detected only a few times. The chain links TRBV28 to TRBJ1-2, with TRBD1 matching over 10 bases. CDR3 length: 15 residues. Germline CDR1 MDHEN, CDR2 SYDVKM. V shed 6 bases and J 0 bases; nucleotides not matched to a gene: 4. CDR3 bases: TGTGCCAGCAGCCGGGGGACAGGGGCTAACTATGGCTACACCTTC. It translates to CASSRGTGANYGYTF.

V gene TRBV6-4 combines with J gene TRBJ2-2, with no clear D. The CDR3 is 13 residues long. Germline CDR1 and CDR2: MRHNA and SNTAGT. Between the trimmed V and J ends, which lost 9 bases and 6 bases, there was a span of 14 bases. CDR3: CASKEGPAGELFF. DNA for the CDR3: TGTGCCAGTAAAGAAGGGCCCGCCGGGGAGCTGTTTTTT.

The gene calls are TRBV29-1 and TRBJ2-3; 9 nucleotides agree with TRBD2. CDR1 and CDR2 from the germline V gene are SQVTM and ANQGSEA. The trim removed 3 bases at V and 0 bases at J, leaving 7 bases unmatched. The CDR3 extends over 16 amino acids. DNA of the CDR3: TGCAGCGTTGATCGACTAGCGGAGCTTAGCACAGATACGCAGTATTTT. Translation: CSVDRLAELSTDTQYF.

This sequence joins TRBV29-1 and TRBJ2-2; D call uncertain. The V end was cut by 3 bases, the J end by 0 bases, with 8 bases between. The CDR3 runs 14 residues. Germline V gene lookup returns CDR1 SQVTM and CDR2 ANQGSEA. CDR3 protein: CSVESNTNTGELFF. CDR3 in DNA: TGCAGCGTTGAGTCCAATACGAACACCGGGGAGCTGTTTTTT.

In DNA form, the CDR3 reads TGTGCCAGCAGTGATGGGCCCGAGACCCAGTACTTC. It yields the protein CASSDGPETQYF. The rearrangement links TRBV2 to TRBJ2-5, with no clear D. CDR1 and CDR2 from the germline V gene are SNHLY and FYNNEI. Trimming cost V 3 bases and J 5 bases, with 7 bases left between them. The CDR3 consists of 12 residues.

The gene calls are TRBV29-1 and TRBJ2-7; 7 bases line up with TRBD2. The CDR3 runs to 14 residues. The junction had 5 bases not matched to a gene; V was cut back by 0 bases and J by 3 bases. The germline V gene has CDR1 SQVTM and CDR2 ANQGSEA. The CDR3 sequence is CSVEDPGGSYEQYF. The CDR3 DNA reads TGCAGCGTTGAAGATCCGGGGGGAAGCTACGAGCAGTACTTC.

The CDR3 region is CATSRASLGTSGILEQYF. The CDR3 bases are TGTGCCACCAGCAGGGCTTCCCTCGGGACTAGCGGGATCCTCGAGCAGTACTTC. This chain uses TRBV15 with TRBJ2-7, with TRBD2 matching 13 bases. The junction had 14 bases not matched to a gene; V was cut back by 3 bases and J by 6 bases. Germline V gene data show CDR1 as LNHNV and CDR2 as YYDKDF (reference sequence). This CDR3 contains 18 residues.

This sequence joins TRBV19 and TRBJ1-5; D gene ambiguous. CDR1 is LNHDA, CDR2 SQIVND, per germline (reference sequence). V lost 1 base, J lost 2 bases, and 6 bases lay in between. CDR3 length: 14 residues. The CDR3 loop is CASSIVSGNQPQHF. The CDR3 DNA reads TGTGCCAGTAGTATAGTTTCAGGCAATCAGCCCCAGCATTTT.

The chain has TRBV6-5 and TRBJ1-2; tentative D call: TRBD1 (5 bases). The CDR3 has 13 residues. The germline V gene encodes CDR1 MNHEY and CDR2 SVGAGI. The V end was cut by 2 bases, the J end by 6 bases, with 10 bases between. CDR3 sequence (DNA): TGTGCCAGCAGTTACAAGGGGACGGATGGCTACACCTTC. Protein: CASSYKGTDGYTF.

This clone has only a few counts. CDR3 region: CAISESLRQGLNEQYF. The CDR3, as DNA: TGTGCCATCAGTGAGTCGTTACGACAGGGACTAAACGAGCAGTACTTC. V and J are TRBV10-3 and TRBJ2-7; D is perhaps TRBD1 or TRBD2 (7 bases each). V lost 0 bases to trimming and J lost 5 bases, with 17 bases between them. Germline values: CDR1 ENHRY, CDR2 SYGVKD. The CDR3 consists of 16 residues.

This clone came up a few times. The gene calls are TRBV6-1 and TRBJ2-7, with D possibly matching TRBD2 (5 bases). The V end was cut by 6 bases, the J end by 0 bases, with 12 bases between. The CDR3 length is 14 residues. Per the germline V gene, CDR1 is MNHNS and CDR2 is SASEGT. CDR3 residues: CASSLTGSSYEQYF. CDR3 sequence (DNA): TGTGCCAGCAGCTTAACGGGGAGCTCCTACGAGCAGTACTTC.

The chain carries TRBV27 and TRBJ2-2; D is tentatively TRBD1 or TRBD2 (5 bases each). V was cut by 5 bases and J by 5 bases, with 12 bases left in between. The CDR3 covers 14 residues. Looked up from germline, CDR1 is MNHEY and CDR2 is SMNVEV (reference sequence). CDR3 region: CASSPTGLTGELFF. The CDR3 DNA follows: TGTGCCAGCAGTCCGACGGGGCTGACCGGGGAGCTGTTTTTT.

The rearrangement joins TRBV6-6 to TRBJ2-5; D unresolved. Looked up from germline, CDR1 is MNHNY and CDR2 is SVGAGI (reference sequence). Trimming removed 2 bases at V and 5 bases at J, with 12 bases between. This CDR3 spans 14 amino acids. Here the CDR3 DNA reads TGTGCCAGCAGTTACGATCTGGGATGGGAGACCCAGTACTTC. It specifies CASSYDLGWETQYF.

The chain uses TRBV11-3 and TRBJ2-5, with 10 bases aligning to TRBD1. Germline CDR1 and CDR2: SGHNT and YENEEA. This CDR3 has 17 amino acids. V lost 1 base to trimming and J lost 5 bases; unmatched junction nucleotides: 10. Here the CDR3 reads CASSLGAGTGVLETQYF. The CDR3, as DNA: TGTGCCAGCAGCTTAGGAGCCGGGACAGGGGTTCTGGAGACCCAGTACTTC.

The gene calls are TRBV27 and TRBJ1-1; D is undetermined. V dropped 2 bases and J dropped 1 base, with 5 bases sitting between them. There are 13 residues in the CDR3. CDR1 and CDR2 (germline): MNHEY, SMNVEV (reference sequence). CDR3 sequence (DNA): TGTGCCAGCAGTTTAAGAGAGAACACTGAAGCTTTCTTT. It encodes CASSLRENTEAFF.

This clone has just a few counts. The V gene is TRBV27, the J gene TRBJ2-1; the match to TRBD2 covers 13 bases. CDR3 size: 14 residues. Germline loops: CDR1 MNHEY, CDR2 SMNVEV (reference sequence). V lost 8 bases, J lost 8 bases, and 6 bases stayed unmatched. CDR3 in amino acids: CASRLAGGYDEQFF. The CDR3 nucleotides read TGTGCCAGCCGACTAGCGGGAGGTTATGATGAGCAGTTCTTC.

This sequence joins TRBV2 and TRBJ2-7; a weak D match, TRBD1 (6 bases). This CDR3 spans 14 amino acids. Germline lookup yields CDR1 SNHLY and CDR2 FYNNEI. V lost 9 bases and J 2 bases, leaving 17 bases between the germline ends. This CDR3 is CARSFKGVPYEQYF. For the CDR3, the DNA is TGTGCCAGAAGCTTCAAGGGGGTTCCCTACGAGCAGTACTTC.